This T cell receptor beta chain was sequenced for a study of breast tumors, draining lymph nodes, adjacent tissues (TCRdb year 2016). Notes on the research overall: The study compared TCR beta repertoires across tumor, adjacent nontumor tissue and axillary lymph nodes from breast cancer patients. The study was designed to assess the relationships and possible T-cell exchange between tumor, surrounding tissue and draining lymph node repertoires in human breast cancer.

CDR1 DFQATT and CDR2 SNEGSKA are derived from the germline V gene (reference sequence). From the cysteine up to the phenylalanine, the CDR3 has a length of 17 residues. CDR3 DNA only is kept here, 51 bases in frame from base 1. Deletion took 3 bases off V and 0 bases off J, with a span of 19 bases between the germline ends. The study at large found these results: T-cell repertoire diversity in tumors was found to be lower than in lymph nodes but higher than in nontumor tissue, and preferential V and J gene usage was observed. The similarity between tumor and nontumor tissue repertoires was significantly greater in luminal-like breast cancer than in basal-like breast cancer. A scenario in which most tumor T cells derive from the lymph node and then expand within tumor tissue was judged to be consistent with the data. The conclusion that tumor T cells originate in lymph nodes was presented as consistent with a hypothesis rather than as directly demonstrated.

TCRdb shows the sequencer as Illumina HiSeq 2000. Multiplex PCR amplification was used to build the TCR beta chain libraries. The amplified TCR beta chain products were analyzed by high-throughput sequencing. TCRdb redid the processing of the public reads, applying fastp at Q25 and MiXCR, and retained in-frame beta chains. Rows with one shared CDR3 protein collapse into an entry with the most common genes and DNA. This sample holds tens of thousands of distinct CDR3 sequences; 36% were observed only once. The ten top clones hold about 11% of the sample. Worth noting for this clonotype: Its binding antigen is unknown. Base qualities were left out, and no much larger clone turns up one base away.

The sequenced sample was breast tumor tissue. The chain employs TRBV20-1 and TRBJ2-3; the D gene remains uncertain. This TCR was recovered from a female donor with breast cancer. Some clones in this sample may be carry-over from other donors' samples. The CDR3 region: CSARPSPVDTSTDTQYF. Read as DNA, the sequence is TGCAGTGCTAGGCCATCCCCGGTCGATACTAGCACAGATACGCAGTATTTT.